This T cell receptor (beta chain) stems from a study of cytomegalovirus exposure and HLA in healthy donors. The germline V gene has CDR1 MGHRA and CDR2 YSYEKL. Trimming stripped 4 bases from V and 6 bases from J, with 17 bases between. This CDR3 is 15 amino acids long. With respect to this clone: The antigen is not known.

Findings and limits, study-wide: A classifier reportedly called cytomegalovirus status with high sensitivity and specificity. An Asian-associated ancestry cluster reportedly showed fewer N-insertions than the approximately 650-donor mean in a later analysis. Rare TCR sequences predominated, though certain public TCRs were found in many donors.

PCR employed 60 Vbeta and 13 Jbeta primers. Here immunoSEQ multiplex PCR was the method, and the copy in TCRdb shows in-frame clones only, minus some. In the table there are about 170,000 clones, over 80% of which are singletons. The chain recombines TRBV4-1 with TRBJ2-3; TRBD1 might be the D (6 bases). What was sequenced was PBMCs. The source is a male donor in good health and CMV-seronegative. The CDR3 coding sequence is TGCGCCAGCAGCCCTCCCGGGACAAGCATCGATACGCAGTATTTT. Translating gives CASSPPGTSIDTQYF.